Sequencing of this T cell receptor beta chain was carried out in a study of T cell repertoires in cytomegalovirus infection. The overall study: Selected CMV epitopes included recently identified HLA-C-restricted ones as well as well-studied HLA-B-restricted ones. Based on public TCR beta signatures, there were indications of CMV infection and of a matching HLA type. Overall study results and limits: The study found HLA-C-restricted CMV-specific TCR beta clonotypes dominating the ex vivo response. CMV carriers having the relevant HLA were flagged by cumulative public TCR beta family frequency.

The table lists this clonotype with a few counts. Its antigen is not identified. TCRdb itself ran the reads through MiXCR, one entry per CDR3 protein. The sample records tens of thousands of distinct CDR3 sequences, about 26% being singletons. The CDR3 has 15 amino acids. V gave up 3 bases and J gave up 4 bases; unmatched junction bases: 5. The V gene's germline CDR1 is SGDLS and CDR2 YYNGEE. The J gene is TRBJ2-5, the V gene TRBV9; 11 bases fit TRBD2. The sample was CD8+ T cells from cultured PBMCs, taken from culture after CMV antigen stimulation. The sequence was collected from a human donor in good health (CMV status not recorded). Some clones in this sample may be carry-over from other donors' samples. DNA for the CDR3: TGTGCCAGCAGCGGCGGGACTAGCGGATCAGAGACCCAGTACTTC. Translation gives CASSGGTSGSETQYF.